This is a list of T cell receptor beta chains from one sample in a study of blood T cell repertoires in COVID-19. Produced via immunoSEQ multiplex PCR; TCRdb's table is partial and in-frame only. The sample holds approximately 120,000 clones, over 75% seen once. Sequencing used peripheral blood. Receptors were obtained from a man between 25 and 39 years old with COVID-19, enrolled during active disease. Each CDR3 is given with its conserved first and last residue. A D gene is named only where the DNA matches it firmly. Size is stated for part of the rows, as once, few or many counts, or as a class when the clone is expanded.

j_call: TRBJ2-3; clone_size: once; d_call: -; v_call: TRBV9; cdr3_aa: CASSITGRADTQYF; cdr3_nt: TGTGCCAGCAGCATTACCGGGAGAGCAGATACGCAGTATTTT
j_call: TRBJ2-5; clone_size: -; d_call: TRBD2; v_call: TRBV5-1; cdr3_aa: CASSTTSAEETQYF; cdr3_nt: TGCGCCAGCAGCACAACTAGCGCGGAAGAGACCCAGTACTTC
j_call: TRBJ1-2; clone_size: -; d_call: TRBD1; v_call: TRBV2; cdr3_aa: CASSEMTGGNGYTF; cdr3_nt: TGTGCCAGCAGTGAAATGACAGGGGGCAATGGCTACACCTTC
j_call: TRBJ2-5; clone_size: -; d_call: TRBD2; v_call: TRBV7-9; cdr3_aa: CASSLSGGARETQYF; cdr3_nt: TGTGCCAGCAGCCTTAGCGGGGGGGCCAGGGAGACCCAGTACTTC
j_call: TRBJ2-1; clone_size: -; d_call: TRBD2; v_call: TRBV28; cdr3_aa: CASSVLTSGRAPEQFF; cdr3_nt: TGTGCCAGCAGTGTCCTAACTAGCGGGAGGGCCCCTGAGCAGTTCTTC
j_call: TRBJ2-2; clone_size: many; d_call: -; v_call: TRBV7-9; cdr3_aa: CASSSRAGAGAGELFF; cdr3_nt: TGTGCCAGCAGCTCCCGGGCGGGGGCCGGAGCCGGGGAGCTGTTTTTT
j_call: TRBJ2-2; clone_size: -; d_call: TRBD2; v_call: TRBV9; cdr3_aa: CASSPQRGRDTGELFF; cdr3_nt: TGTGCCAGCAGCCCTCAGCGGGGGAGGGACACCGGGGAGCTGTTTTTT
j_call: TRBJ2-2; clone_size: -; d_call: TRBD2; v_call: TRBV28; cdr3_aa: CASSLLRGVDAGELFF; cdr3_nt: TGTGCCAGCAGTTTATTGCGGGGGGTAGATGCCGGGGAGCTGTTTTTT
j_call: TRBJ1-5; clone_size: -; d_call: -; v_call: TRBV19; cdr3_aa: CASSLRGGSPYSNQPQHF; cdr3_nt: TGTGCCAGTAGTCTTCGGGGGGGGTCCCCTTATAGCAATCAGCCCCAGCATTTT
j_call: TRBJ2-3; clone_size: -; d_call: TRBD2; v_call: TRBV7-6; cdr3_aa: CASSLAVAGGTDTQYF; cdr3_nt: TGTGCCAGCAGCTTAGCGGTAGCGGGGGGCACAGATACGCAGTATTTT
j_call: TRBJ2-3; clone_size: -; d_call: TRBD2; v_call: TRBV6-2/TRBV6-3; cdr3_aa: CASSLTGGGGPTDTQYF; cdr3_nt: TGTGCCAGCAGCCTCACCGGTGGCGGGGGGCCGACAGATACGCAGTATTTT
j_call: TRBJ2-7; clone_size: -; d_call: -; v_call: TRBV28; cdr3_aa: CASRPNRAPLYEQYF; cdr3_nt: TGTGCCAGCAGACCAAACAGGGCACCCCTCTACGAGCAGTACTTC
j_call: TRBJ2-7; clone_size: few; d_call: TRBD2; v_call: TRBV11-2; cdr3_aa: CASSPGLAGGYEQYF; cdr3_nt: TGTGCCAGCAGCCCGGGACTAGCGGGGGGCTACGAGCAGTACTTC
j_call: TRBJ2-6; clone_size: -; d_call: -; v_call: TRBV5-6; cdr3_aa: CASSFPILGGSGANVLTF; cdr3_nt: TGTGCCAGCAGCTTTCCTATATTGGGGGGCTCTGGGGCCAACGTCCTGACTTTC
j_call: TRBJ1-5; clone_size: -; d_call: -; v_call: TRBV5-1; cdr3_aa: CASSPGAGNQPQHF; cdr3_nt: TGCGCCAGCAGTCCAGGGGCGGGCAATCAGCCCCAGCATTTT
j_call: TRBJ1-1; clone_size: -; d_call: -; v_call: TRBV7-9; cdr3_aa: CASSPPLRVGTEAFF; cdr3_nt: TGTGCCAGCAGCCCCCCTTTGAGGGTTGGGACTGAAGCTTTCTTT
j_call: TRBJ2-5; clone_size: few; d_call: TRBD1; v_call: TRBV19; cdr3_aa: CASSATWTGGPGETQYF; cdr3_nt: TGTGCCAGTAGTGCCACTTGGACAGGGGGCCCAGGAGAGACCCAGTACTTC
j_call: TRBJ1-2; clone_size: -; d_call: -; v_call: TRBV4-3; cdr3_aa: CASSQDETGLGGGYTF; cdr3_nt: TGCGCCAGCAGCCAAGACGAAACAGGGCTCGGCGGTGGCTACACCTTC
j_call: TRBJ2-7; clone_size: -; d_call: -; v_call: TRBV11-2; cdr3_aa: CASRPRGNHEQYF; cdr3_nt: TGTGCCAGCAGACCCCGAGGCAATCACGAGCAGTACTTC
j_call: TRBJ2-7; clone_size: -; d_call: -; v_call: TRBV5-1; cdr3_aa: CASSLGSGGTYEQYF; cdr3_nt: TGCGCCAGCAGCTTAGGTAGCGGAGGGACCTACGAGCAGTACTTC
j_call: TRBJ2-1; clone_size: -; d_call: -; v_call: TRBV12-3/TRBV12-4; cdr3_aa: CASSWSGEQFF; cdr3_nt: TGTGCCAGCAGTTGGTCCGGGGAGCAGTTCTTC
j_call: TRBJ1-5; clone_size: -; d_call: -; v_call: TRBV4-1; cdr3_aa: CASSQGLEMSNQPQHF; cdr3_nt: TGCGCCAGCAGCCAAGGCTTAGAAATGAGCAATCAGCCCCAGCATTTT
j_call: TRBJ1-1; clone_size: -; d_call: -; v_call: TRBV6-5; cdr3_aa: CASSYSSRGTEAFF; cdr3_nt: TGTGCCAGCAGTTACTCGAGTAGGGGCACTGAAGCTTTCTTT
j_call: TRBJ2-3; clone_size: once; d_call: -; v_call: TRBV28; cdr3_aa: CASSDPPPGISDTQYF; cdr3_nt: TGTGCCAGCAGCGATCCTCCTCCAGGGATCTCAGATACGCAGTATTTT
j_call: TRBJ1-2; clone_size: once; d_call: -; v_call: TRBV28; cdr3_aa: CASSLKSDYDYTF; cdr3_nt: TGTGCCAGCAGTTTAAAATCGGACTATGACTACACCTTC
j_call: TRBJ2-6; clone_size: -; d_call: TRBD1; v_call: TRBV11-3; cdr3_aa: CASRPPGQGNLGANVLTF; cdr3_nt: TGTGCCAGCAGACCACCGGGACAGGGAAATCTTGGGGCCAACGTCCTGACTTTC
j_call: TRBJ1-4; clone_size: few; d_call: -; v_call: TRBV5-6; cdr3_aa: CASSPSIAANEKLFF; cdr3_nt: TGTGCCAGCAGTCCGAGCATCGCGGCAAATGAAAAACTGTTTTTT
j_call: TRBJ2-7; clone_size: -; d_call: -; v_call: TRBV7-9; cdr3_aa: CASSADGRGNEQYF; cdr3_nt: TGTGCCAGCAGCGCTGACGGGAGAGGGAATGAGCAGTACTTC